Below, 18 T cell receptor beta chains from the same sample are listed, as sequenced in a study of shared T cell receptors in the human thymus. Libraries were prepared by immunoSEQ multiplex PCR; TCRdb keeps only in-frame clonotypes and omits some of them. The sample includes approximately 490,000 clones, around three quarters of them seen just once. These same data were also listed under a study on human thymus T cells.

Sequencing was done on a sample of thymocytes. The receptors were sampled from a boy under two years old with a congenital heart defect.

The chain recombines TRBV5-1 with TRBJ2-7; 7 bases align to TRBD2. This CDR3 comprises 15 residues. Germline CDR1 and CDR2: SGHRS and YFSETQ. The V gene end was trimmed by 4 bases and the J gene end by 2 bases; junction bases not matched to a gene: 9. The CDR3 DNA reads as TGCGCCAGCAGCCCCATAGCGGGTACCACCTACGAGCAGTACTTC. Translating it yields CASSPIAGTTYEQYF.

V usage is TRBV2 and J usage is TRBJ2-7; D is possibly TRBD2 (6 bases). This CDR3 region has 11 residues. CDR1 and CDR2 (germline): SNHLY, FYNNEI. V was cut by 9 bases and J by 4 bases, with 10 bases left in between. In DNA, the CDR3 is TGTGCCAGGAGAGGGAGGTACGAGCAGTACTTC. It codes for CARRGRYEQYF.

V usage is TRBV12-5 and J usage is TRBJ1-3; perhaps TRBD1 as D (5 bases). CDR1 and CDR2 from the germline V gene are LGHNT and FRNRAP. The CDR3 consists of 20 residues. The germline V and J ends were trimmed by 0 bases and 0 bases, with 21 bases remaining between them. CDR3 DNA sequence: TGTGCTAGTGGTTTGGTTTTGGGGCCAGCCGGAGGGGACTCTGGAAACACCATATATTTT. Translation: CASGLVLGPAGGDSGNTIYF.

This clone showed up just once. Written as DNA, the CDR3 is TGTGCCAGCCGCCGGAGGTTTGGCGATCAGCCCCAGCATTTT. It yields the protein CASRRRFGDQPQHF. The V call is TRBV19, the J call TRBJ1-5; D is unresolved. CDR3 size: 14 residues. Germline assignment: CDR1 LNHDA and CDR2 SQIVND (reference sequence). V gave up 9 bases and J gave up 5 bases, with 17 bases separating them.

This CDR3 is CASSDPDTISYEQYF. CDR3 nucleotides: TGTGCCAGCAGCGATCCCGACACCATCTCCTACGAGCAGTACTTC. The chain joins TRBV28 to TRBJ2-7; D not certain. V lost 6 bases and J 0 bases, leaving 15 bases between the germline ends. Looked up from germline, CDR1 is MDHEN and CDR2 is SYDVKM. The CDR3 has 15 residues. The variable domain in full, with the rest retrieved from reference TRBV28 and TRBJ2-7, is DVKVTQSSRYLVKRTGEKVFLECVQDMDHENMFWYRQDPGLGLRLIYFSYDVKMKEKGDIPEGYSVSREKKERFSLILESASTNQTSMYLCASSDPDTISYEQYFGPGTRLTVT.

For the CDR3, the DNA is TGTGCCAGCTCACCACCGAGCGGCTCCTACGAGCAGTACTTC. This encodes CASSPPSGSYEQYF. The J gene is TRBJ2-7, the V gene TRBV18, with D tentatively TRBD2 (5 bases). This CDR3 spans 14 amino acids. The germline V and J ends were trimmed by 0 bases and 0 bases, with 6 bases remaining between them. Germline V lookup: CDR1 KGHSH, CDR2 LQKENI.

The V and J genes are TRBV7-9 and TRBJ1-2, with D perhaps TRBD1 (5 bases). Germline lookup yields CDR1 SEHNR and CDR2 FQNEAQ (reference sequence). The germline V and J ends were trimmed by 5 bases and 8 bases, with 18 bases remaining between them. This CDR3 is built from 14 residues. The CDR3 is CASSHVVRVNGYTF. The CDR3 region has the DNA TGTGCCAGCAGCCACGTGGTCAGGGTCAACGGCTACACCTTC.

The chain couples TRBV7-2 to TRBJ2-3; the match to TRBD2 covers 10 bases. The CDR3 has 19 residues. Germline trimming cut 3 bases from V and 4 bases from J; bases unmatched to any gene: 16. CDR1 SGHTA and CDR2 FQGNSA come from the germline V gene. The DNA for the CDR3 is TGTGCCAGCAGCTTGACCTCCGAGCGAGCGGGAGGGCGGGCAGATACGCAGTATTTT. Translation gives CASSLTSERAGGRADTQYF.

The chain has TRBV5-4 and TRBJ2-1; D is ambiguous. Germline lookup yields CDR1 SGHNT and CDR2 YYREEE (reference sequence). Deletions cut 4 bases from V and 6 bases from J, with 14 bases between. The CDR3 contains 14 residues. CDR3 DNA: TGTGCCAGCAGCACAAGAACTACCTTCAATGAGCAGTTCTTC. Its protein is CASSTRTTFNEQFF.

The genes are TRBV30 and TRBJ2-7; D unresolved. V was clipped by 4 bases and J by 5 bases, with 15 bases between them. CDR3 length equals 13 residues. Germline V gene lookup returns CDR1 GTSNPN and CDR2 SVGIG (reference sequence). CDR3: CAWTTPAVHEQYF. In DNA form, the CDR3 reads TGTGCCTGGACAACCCCGGCGGTCCACGAGCAGTACTTC.

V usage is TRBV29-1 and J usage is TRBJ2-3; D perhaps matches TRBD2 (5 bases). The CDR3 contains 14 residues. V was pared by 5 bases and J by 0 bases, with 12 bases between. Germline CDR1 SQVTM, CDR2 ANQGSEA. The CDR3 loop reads CSVWNGGSTDTQYF. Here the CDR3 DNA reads TGCAGCGTTTGGAATGGCGGGAGCACAGATACGCAGTATTTT.

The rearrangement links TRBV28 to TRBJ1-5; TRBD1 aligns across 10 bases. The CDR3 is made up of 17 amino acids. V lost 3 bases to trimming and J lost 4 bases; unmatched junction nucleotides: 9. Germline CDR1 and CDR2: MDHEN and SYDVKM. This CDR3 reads CASSFGTGALGNQPQHF. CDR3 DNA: TGTGCCAGCAGTTTCGGGACAGGGGCCCTTGGAAATCAGCCCCAGCATTTT.

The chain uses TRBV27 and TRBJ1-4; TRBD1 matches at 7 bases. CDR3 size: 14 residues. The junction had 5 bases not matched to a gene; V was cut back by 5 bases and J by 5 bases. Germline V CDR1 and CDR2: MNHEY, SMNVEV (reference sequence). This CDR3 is CASSVGGANEKLFF. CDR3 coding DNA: TGTGCCAGCAGTGTAGGGGGCGCGAATGAAAAACTGTTTTTT.

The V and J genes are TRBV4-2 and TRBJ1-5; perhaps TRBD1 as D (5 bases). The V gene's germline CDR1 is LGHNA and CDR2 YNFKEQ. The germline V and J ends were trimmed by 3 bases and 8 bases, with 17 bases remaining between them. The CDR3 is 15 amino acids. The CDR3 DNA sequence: TGTGCCAGCAGCCAGAGGGGCGGGGCGCGTGAGCCCCAGCATTTT. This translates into CASSQRGGAREPQHF.

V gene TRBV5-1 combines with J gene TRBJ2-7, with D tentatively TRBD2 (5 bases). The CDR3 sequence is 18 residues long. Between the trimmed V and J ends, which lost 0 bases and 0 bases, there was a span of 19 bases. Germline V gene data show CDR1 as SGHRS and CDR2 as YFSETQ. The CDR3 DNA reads TGCGCCAGCAGCTTGGGTCTAGCCGTTGGGGTCGGCTCCTACGAGCAGTACTTC. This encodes CASSLGLAVGVGSYEQYF.

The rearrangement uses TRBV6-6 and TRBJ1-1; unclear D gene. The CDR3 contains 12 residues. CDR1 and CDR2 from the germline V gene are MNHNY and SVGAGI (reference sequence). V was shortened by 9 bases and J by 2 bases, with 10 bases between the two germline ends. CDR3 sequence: CASKRGNTEAFF. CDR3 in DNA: TGTGCCAGTAAACGGGGAAACACTGAAGCTTTCTTT.

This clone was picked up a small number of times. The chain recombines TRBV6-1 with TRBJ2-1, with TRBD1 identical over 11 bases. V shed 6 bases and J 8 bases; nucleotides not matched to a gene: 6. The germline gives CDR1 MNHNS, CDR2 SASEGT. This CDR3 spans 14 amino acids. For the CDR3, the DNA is TGTGCCAGCAGCCGTGGGACAGGGGGGCATGAGCAGTTCTTC. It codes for CASSRGTGGHEQFF.

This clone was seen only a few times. The CDR3 sequence: CASSPPRTDTQYF. CDR3 sequence (DNA): TGTGCCAGCTCACCTCCTCGCACAGATACGCAGTATTTT. The genes are TRBV18 and TRBJ2-3, with unresolved D. The CDR3 totals 13 residues. Germline V CDR1 and CDR2: KGHSH, LQKENI. V was cut by 3 bases and J by 1 base, with 5 bases left in between.